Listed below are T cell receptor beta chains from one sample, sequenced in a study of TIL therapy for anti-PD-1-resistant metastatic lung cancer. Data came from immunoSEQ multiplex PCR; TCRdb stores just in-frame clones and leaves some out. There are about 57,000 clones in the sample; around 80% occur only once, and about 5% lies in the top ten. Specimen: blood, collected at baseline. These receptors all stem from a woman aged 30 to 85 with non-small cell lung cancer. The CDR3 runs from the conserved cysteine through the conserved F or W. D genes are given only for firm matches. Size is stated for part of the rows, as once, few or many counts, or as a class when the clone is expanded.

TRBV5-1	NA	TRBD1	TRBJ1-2	CASSPDRGYGYTF	TGCGCCAGCAGCCCCGACAGGGGCTATGGCTACACCTTC
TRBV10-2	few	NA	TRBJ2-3	CASSFLSGRTDTQYF	TGCGCCAGCAGTTTCCTAAGCGGGCGCACAGATACGCAGTATTTT
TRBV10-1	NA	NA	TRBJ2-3	CASSEGGVGADTQYF	TGCGCCAGCAGTGAAGGTGGGGTTGGTGCAGATACGCAGTATTTT
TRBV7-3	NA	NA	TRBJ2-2	CASSYRSNTGELFF	TGTGCCAGCAGCTACAGGTCGAACACCGGGGAGCTGTTTTTT
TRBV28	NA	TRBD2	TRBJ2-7	CASSPGLAGVPAHF	TGTGCCAGCAGCCCGGGACTAGCGGGAGTTCCCGCCCACTTC
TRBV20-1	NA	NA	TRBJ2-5	CSAPSETQYF	TGCAGTGCTCCCTCGGAGACCCAGTACTTC
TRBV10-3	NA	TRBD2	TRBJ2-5	CAISGTSGGQETQYF	TGTGCCATCAGTGGGACTAGCGGTGGCCAAGAGACCCAGTACTTC
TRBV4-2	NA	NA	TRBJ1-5	CASSQDTGGGQPQHF	TGTGCCAGCAGCCAAGATACGGGCGGTGGCCAGCCCCAGCATTTT
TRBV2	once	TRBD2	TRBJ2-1	CASRGTSGGYNEQFF	TGTGCCAGCAGAGGGACTAGCGGGGGATACAATGAGCAGTTCTTC
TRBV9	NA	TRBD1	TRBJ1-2	CASSVGDRVGGYTF	TGTGCCAGCAGCGTAGGAGACAGGGTTGGTGGCTACACCTTC
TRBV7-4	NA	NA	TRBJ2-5	CASSCLCGGPQETQYF	TGTGCCAGCAGCTGCCTTTGTGGCGGCCCTCAAGAGACCCAGTACTTC
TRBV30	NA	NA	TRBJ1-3	CAWRALSGNTIYF	TGTGCCTGGAGGGCCCTCTCTGGAAACACCATATATTTT
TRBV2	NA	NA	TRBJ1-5	CASSGEEGYNQPQHF	TGTGCCAGCAGTGGAGAGGAGGGATACAATCAGCCCCAGCATTTT
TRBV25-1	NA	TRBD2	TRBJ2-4	CASSERLAGDPPENIQYF	TGTGCCAGCAGTGAGCGGCTAGCGGGGGACCCACCCGAAAACATTCAGTACTTC
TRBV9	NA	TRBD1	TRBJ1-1	CASSVRGQGVTEAFF	TGTGCCAGCAGCGTAAGGGGACAGGGGGTCACTGAAGCTTTCTTT
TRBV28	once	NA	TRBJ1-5	CASSFRGGPNQPQHF	TGTGCCAGCAGTTTCAGGGGAGGTCCTAATCAGCCCCAGCATTTT
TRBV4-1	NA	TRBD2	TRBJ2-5	CASSPGTSGRETQYF	TGCGCCAGCAGCCCGGGGACTAGCGGGAGGGAGACCCAGTACTTC
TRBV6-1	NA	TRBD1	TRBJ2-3	CASRTDQGVDTQYF	TGTGCCAGCAGGACGGATCAGGGGGTGGATACGCAGTATTTT
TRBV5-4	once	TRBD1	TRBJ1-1	CASSSGGRTEAFF	TGTGCCAGCAGCTCAGGGGGCCGCACTGAAGCTTTCTTT
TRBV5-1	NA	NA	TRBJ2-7	CASTPGAAGVAYEQYF	TGCGCCAGCACCCCAGGGGCGGCAGGGGTCGCCTACGAGCAGTACTTC
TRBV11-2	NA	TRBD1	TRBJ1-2	CASSLQGAFGYTF	TGTGCCAGCAGCCTCCAGGGGGCCTTTGGCTACACCTTC
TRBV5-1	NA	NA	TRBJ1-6	CASSADEYSPLHF	TGCGCCAGCAGCGCCGATGAATATTCACCCCTCCACTTT
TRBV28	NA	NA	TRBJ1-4	CASSVPGHSNEKLFF	TGTGCCAGCAGCGTTCCGGGACATTCTAATGAAAAACTGTTTTTT
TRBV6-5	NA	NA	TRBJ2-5	CASRSGFRGETQYF	TGTGCCAGCCGCTCGGGATTTCGTGGAGAGACCCAGTACTTC
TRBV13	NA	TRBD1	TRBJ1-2	CASTLSPTGGGYTF	TGTGCCAGCACCCTTAGCCCCACAGGGGGTGGCTACACCTTC
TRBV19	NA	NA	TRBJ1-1	CASSNQVSTEAFF	TGTGCCAGTAGTAATCAGGTTTCAACTGAAGCTTTCTTT
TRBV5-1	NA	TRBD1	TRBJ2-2	CASSLEQGVGELFF	TGCGCCAGCAGCTTGGAGCAGGGGGTCGGGGAGCTGTTTTTT
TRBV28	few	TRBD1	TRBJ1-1	CASRLQGAGNTEAFF	TGTGCCAGCAGGCTACAGGGGGCGGGGAACACTGAAGCTTTCTTT
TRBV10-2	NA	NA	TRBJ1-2	CASSDPLIRQGYNYGYTF	TGCGCCAGCAGTGACCCCTTAATCCGCCAGGGCTATAACTATGGCTACACCTTC
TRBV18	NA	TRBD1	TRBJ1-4	CASSPAAGGSEKLFF	TGTGCCAGCTCACCGGCCGCAGGGGGCAGTGAAAAACTGTTTTTT
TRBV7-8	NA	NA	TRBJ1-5	CASSLEGIQPQHF	TGTGCCAGCAGCTTAGAGGGGATTCAGCCCCAGCATTTT
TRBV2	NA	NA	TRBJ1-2	CASSDLGAGGYTF	TGTGCCAGCAGTGATTTGGGGGCCGGGGGCTACACCTTC
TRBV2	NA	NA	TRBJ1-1	CASLYLVNTEAFF	TGTGCCAGCCTGTACCTAGTGAACACTGAAGCTTTCTTT
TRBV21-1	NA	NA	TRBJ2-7	CASSKTSGTGAGEQYF	TGTGCCAGCAGCAAGACTTCCGGGACAGGTGCCGGTGAGCAGTACTTC
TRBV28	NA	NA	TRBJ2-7	CATNMGAGMAYEQYF	TGTGCCACCAACATGGGGGCAGGGATGGCCTACGAGCAGTACTTC
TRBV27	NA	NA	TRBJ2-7	CASSFRDSYEQYF	TGTGCCAGCAGTTTTCGGGACTCCTACGAGCAGTACTTC
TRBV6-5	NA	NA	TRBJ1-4	CASKDRLTNEKLFF	TGTGCCAGCAAAGACAGGTTAACTAATGAAAAACTGTTTTTT
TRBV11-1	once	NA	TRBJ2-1	CASSPGTVNNEQFF	TGTGCCAGCAGCCCCGGGACCGTAAACAATGAGCAGTTCTTC
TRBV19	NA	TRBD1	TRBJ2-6	CASDVGQGNSGANVLTF	TGTGCCAGCGACGTGGGACAGGGAAACTCTGGGGCCAACGTCCTGACTTTC
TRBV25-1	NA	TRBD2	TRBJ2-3	CASSESSGHTDTQYF	TGTGCCAGCAGTGAATCTAGCGGACACACAGATACGCAGTATTTT
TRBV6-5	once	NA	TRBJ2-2	CASSYSVTRVPGELFF	TGTGCCAGCAGTTACTCGGTCACCAGGGTACCCGGGGAGCTGTTTTTT
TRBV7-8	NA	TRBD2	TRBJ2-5	CASSRLTSGSGGTQYF	TGTGCCAGCAGCCGCTTGACTAGCGGGAGTGGGGGGACCCAGTACTTC
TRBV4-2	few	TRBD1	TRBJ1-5	CASRSQGASNQPQHF	TGTGCCAGCAGAAGCCAGGGGGCTAGCAATCAGCCCCAGCATTTT
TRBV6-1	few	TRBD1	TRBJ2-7	CASSPGQGAYEQYF	TGTGCCAGCAGTCCAGGACAGGGGGCCTACGAGCAGTACTTC
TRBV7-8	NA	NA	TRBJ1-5	CASSPPAIDNQPQHF	TGTGCCAGCAGCCCCCCCGCGATTGACAATCAGCCCCAGCATTTT
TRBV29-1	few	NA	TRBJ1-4	CSVFTIGSQGKLFF	TGCAGCGTCTTCACAATTGGATCTCAGGGGAAACTGTTTTTT
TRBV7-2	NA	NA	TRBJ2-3	CASSQDPSTDTQYF	TGTGCCAGCAGCCAAGACCCAAGCACAGATACGCAGTATTTT
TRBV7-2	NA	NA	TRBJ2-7	CASSLPGVYEQYF	TGTGCCAGCAGCTTACCAGGAGTCTACGAGCAGTACTTC
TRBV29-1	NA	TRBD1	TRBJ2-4	CSVGGGQGIDIQYF	TGCAGCGTTGGGGGGGGACAGGGCATCGACATTCAGTACTTC
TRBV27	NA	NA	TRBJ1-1	CASSSLIEGTEAFF	TGTGCCAGCAGTTCGCTAATAGAGGGCACTGAAGCTTTCTTT
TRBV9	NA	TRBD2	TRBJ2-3	CASSARPTGLAGVGTDTQYF	TGTGCCAGCAGCGCCCGACCGACGGGACTAGCGGGAGTTGGGACAGATACGCAGTATTTT
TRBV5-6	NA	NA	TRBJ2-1	CASSLGAGINEQFF	TGTGCCAGCAGCTTGGGAGCCGGGATTAATGAGCAGTTCTTC
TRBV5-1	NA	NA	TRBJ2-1	CASSLGARQGHNEQFF	TGCGCCAGCAGCTTGGGCGCGCGGCAGGGTCACAATGAGCAGTTCTTC
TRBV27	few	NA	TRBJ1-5	CASSLQQGVNQPQHF	TGTGCCAGCAGTCTCCAACAGGGAGTCAATCAGCCCCAGCATTTT